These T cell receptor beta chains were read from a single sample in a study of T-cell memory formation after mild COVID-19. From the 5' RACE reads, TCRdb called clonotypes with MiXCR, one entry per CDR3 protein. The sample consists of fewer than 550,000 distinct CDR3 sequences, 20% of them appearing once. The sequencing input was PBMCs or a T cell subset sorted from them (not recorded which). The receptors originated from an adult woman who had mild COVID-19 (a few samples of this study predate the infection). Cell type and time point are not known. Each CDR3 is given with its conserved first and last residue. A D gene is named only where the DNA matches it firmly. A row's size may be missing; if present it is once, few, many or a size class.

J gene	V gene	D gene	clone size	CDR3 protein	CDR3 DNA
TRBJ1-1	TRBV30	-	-	CAWSTRPSIRGFF	TGTGCCTGGAGTACCCGACCCTCAATCCGTGGTTTCTTT
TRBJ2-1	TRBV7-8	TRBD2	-	CASRAPGTSDNEQFF	TGTGCCAGCAGGGCGCCCGGGACTAGCGACAATGAGCAGTTCTTC
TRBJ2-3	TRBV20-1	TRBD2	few	CSANKLAGGPTDTQYF	TGCAGTGCTAATAAACTAGCGGGAGGGCCAACAGATACGCAGTATTTT
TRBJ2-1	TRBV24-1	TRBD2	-	CATSDPGTSGSGEQFF	TGTGCCACCAGTGATCCTGGGACTAGCGGGAGTGGTGAGCAGTTCTTC
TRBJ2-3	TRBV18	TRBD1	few	CASSPPDRGNEGDTQYF	TGTGCCAGCTCACCACCGGACAGGGGGAATGAAGGAGATACGCAGTATTTT
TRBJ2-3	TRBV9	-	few	CASSVEGGRSQYF	TGTGCCAGCAGCGTAGAGGGCGGAAGATCGCAGTATTTT
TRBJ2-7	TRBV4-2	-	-	CASSQTPGYEQYF	TGTGCCAGCAGCCAAACCCCGGGCTACGAGCAGTACTTC
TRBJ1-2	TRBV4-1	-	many	CASSQQGGYGYTF	TGCGCCAGCAGCCAACAAGGGGGCTATGGCTACACCTTC
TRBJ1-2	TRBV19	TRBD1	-	CASSTRQGIGYYGYTF	TGTGCCAGTAGTACGAGACAGGGAATCGGCTACTATGGCTACACCTTC
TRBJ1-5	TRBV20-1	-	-	CSASRPDTDQPQHF	TGCAGTGCTAGCCGTCCGGACACTGATCAGCCCCAGCATTTT
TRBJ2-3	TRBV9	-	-	CASSVSVGGPSDTQYF	TGTGCCAGCAGCGTATCGGTGGGGGGGCCATCAGATACGCAGTATTTT
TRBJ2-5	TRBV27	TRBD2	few	CASSKDGTSGRAQYF	TGTGCCAGCAGTAAGGACGGGACTAGTGGGAGAGCCCAGTACTTC
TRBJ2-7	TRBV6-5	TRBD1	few	CASSPDRDEQYF	TGTGCCAGCAGTCCCGACAGGGACGAGCAGTACTTC
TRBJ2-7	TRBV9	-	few	CASSVDGPGYEQYF	TGTGCCAGCAGCGTAGATGGTCCGGGGTACGAGCAGTACTTC
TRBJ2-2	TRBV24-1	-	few	CATSHRNTGELFF	TGTGCCACCAGTCACAGGAACACCGGGGAGCTGTTTTTT
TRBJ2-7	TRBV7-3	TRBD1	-	CASSPRDSVFYEQYF	TGTGCCAGCAGCCCCCGGGACAGCGTCTTTTACGAGCAGTACTTC
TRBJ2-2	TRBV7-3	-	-	CASSLVGQTGELFF	TGTGCCAGCAGCTTAGTGGGACAAACCGGGGAGCTGTTTTTT
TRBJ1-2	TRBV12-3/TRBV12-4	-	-	CASSDDSYGYTF	TGTGCCAGCAGTGATGACAGCTATGGCTACACCTTC
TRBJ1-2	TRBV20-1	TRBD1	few	CSARDIGGGYGYTF	TGCAGTGCTAGAGATATAGGGGGCGGGTATGGCTACACCTTC
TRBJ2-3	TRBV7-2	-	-	CASSYRWDTQYF	TGTGCCAGCAGTTACCGGTGGGATACGCAGTATTTT
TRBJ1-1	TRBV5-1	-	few	CASSLGGARAEAFF	TGCGCCAGCAGCTTGGGGGGGGCGCGGGCTGAAGCTTTCTTT
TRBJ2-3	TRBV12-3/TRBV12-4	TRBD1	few	CASSFPGTGYTDTQYF	TGTGCCAGCAGTTTCCCCGGGACAGGGTACACAGATACGCAGTATTTT
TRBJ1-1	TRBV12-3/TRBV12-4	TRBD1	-	CASRRGQGGTEAFF	TGTGCCAGCAGACGCGGACAGGGTGGGACTGAAGCTTTCTTT
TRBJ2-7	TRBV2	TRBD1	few	CASTQGYEQYF	TGTGCCAGTACACAGGGGTACGAGCAGTACTTC
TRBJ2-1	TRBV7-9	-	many	CASSLVLAGEKQFF	TGTGCCAGCAGCTTAGTTCTAGCCGGGGAGAAACAGTTCTTC
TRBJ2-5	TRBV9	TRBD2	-	CASSFGTSRETQYF	TGTGCCAGCAGCTTTGGGACTAGTCGGGAGACCCAGTACTTC
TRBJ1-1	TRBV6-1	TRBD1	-	CASDRTGPAGGEAFF	TGTGCCAGCGATCGGACAGGCCCCGCCGGTGGTGAAGCTTTCTTT
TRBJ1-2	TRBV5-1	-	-	CASSLAGSEGGYTF	TGCGCCAGCAGCTTGGCGGGGTCTGAGGGAGGCTACACCTTC
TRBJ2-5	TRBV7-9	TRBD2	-	CASSLGPSGREETQYF	TGTGCCAGCAGCTTGGGGCCTAGCGGGAGAGAGGAGACCCAGTACTTC
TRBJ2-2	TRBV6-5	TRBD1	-	CASSYSTDRVTGELFF	TGTGCCAGCAGTTACTCTACCGACAGGGTCACCGGGGAGCTGTTTTTT
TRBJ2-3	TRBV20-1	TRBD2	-	CSATGTNTDTQYF	TGCAGTGCCACGGGGACTAACACAGATACGCAGTATTTT
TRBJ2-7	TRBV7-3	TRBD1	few	CASSPFPGQGYEQYF	TGTGCCAGCAGCCCATTCCCGGGACAGGGCTACGAGCAGTACTTC
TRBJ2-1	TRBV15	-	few	CATSRDHGDEQFF	TGTGCCACCAGCAGAGATCATGGGGATGAGCAGTTCTTC
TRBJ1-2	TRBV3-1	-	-	CASSQEFPGWDGYTF	TGTGCCAGCAGCCAAGAATTCCCAGGGTGGGATGGCTACACCTTC
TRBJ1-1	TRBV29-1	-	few	CSVEDAEPEAFF	TGCAGCGTTGAAGATGCCGAGCCTGAAGCTTTCTTT
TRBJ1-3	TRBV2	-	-	CASSEGQYSGNTIYF	TGTGCCAGCAGTGAAGGCCAATACTCTGGAAACACCATATATTTT
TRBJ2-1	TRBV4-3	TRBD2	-	CASSPRMAGEDEQFF	TGCGCCAGCAGCCCCCGGATGGCGGGAGAGGATGAGCAGTTCTTC
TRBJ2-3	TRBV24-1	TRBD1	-	CATSEGTAQWSLADTQYF	TGTGCCACCAGTGAAGGGACAGCTCAATGGTCGTTAGCAGATACGCAGTATTTT
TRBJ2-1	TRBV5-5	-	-	CASSMGVGEQFF	TGTGCCAGCAGCATGGGGGTGGGTGAGCAGTTCTTC
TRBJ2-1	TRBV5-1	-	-	CASSSPGLAAFF	TGCGCCAGCAGCTCACCGGGACTGGCTGCGTTCTTC
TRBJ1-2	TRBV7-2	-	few	CASSLVVDGYTF	TGTGCCAGCAGCTTAGTTGTAGATGGCTACACCTTC
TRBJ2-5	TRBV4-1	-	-	CASSRTRETQYF	TGCGCCAGCAGCCGCACGCGAGAGACCCAGTACTTC
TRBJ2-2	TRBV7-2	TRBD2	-	CASSRAGVYTGELFF	TGTGCCAGCAGTCGGGCGGGAGTTTACACCGGGGAGCTGTTTTTT
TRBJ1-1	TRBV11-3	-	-	CASSRGQSTEAFF	TGTGCCAGCAGCAGAGGACAGAGCACTGAAGCTTTCTTT
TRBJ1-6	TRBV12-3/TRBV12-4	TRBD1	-	CASRLDRGHSPLHF	TGTGCCAGCAGATTAGACAGGGGGCATTCACCCCTCCACTTT
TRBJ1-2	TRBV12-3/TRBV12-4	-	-	CASSLAGGGGYTF	TGTGCCAGCAGTTTAGCAGGGGGTGGGGGCTACACCTTC
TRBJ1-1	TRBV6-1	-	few	CASRRRTNTEAFF	TGTGCCAGCAGGAGACGGACCAACACTGAAGCTTTCTTT
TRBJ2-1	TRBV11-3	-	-	CASSLDPSPARFF	TGTGCCAGCAGCTTAGACCCCTCTCCGGCGCGGTTCTTC
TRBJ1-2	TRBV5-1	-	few	CASSLASGSNYGYTF	TGCGCCAGCAGCTTGGCCTCAGGGTCCAACTATGGCTACACCTTC
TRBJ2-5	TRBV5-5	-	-	CASSAEEETQYF	TGTGCCAGCAGCGCAGAGGAAGAGACCCAGTACTTC
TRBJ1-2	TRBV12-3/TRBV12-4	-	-	CASSFGRRLSNYGYTF	TGTGCCAGCAGTTTTGGACGGCGACTTTCTAACTATGGCTACACCTTC
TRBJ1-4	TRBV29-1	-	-	CSVQAGTRGEKLFF	TGCAGCGTCCAAGCTGGGACTCGAGGTGAAAAACTGTTTTTT
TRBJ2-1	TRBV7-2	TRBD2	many	CASSYDATGGDEQFF	TGTGCCAGCAGCTATGACGCAACGGGAGGGGATGAGCAGTTCTTC
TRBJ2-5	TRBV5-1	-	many	CASSLDPGVKTQYF	TGCGCCAGCAGCTTGGATCCGGGGGTGAAGACCCAGTACTTC
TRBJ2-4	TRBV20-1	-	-	CSASTWAKNIQYF	TGCAGTGCTTCAACATGGGCCAAAAACATTCAGTACTTC